Included here is one T cell receptor (beta chain) sequence, with context. This record belongs to a study of blood T cell repertoires in COVID-19. About the research overall: Acute and convalescent COVID-19 samples came from the United States, Italy and Spain. Sources were T cells, B-cell-depleted T cells, or PBMCs; the material itself was cDNA or gDNA.

V was clipped by 0 bases and J by 10 bases, with 17 bases between them. The germline V gene encodes CDR1 SGDLS and CDR2 YYNGEE. This CDR3 has 16 amino acids. Profiled with immunoSEQ multiplex PCR; TCRdb holds only in-frame clones, not every one. Altogether 250,000 to 300,000 clones are present, over 75% being singletons, with the ten largest covering 1% to 1.3%. The chain recombines TRBV9 with TRBJ1-6; D might be TRBD1 (5 bases). The material sequenced was PBMCs or T cells enriched from blood (not recorded which). The TCR was taken from a woman in her twenties or thirties who had recovered from COVID-19. The CDR3 region has the DNA TGTGCCAGCAGCGTAGAAGGGGAATTAAATGTGTCACCCCTCCACTTT. Amino acid sequence: CASSVEGELNVSPLHF. Using reference TRBV9 and TRBJ1-6 for the parts outside the CDR3, the full variable domain is DSGVTQTPKHLITATGQRVTLRCSPRSGDLSVYWYQQSLDQGLQFLIQYYNGEERAKGNILERFSAQQFPDLHSELNLSSLELGDSALYFCASSVEGELNVSPLHFGNGTRLTVT.